One and the same sample provided the 21 T cell receptor beta chains below, sequenced in a study of blood T cell repertoires in COVID-19. The assay was immunoSEQ multiplex PCR, and TCRdb's table has in-frame clones only and misses some. The data hold hundreds of thousands of clones, with around 84% observed a single time. Material: PBMCs or T cells enriched from blood (not recorded which). These receptor sequences come from a middle-aged woman who had recovered from COVID-19.

J is TRBJ2-1 and V is TRBV19, with D uncertain. Germline lookup yields CDR1 LNHDA and CDR2 SQIVND (reference sequence). V lost 1 base and J lost 10, with 17 bases in between. The CDR3 has 15 residues. The CDR3: CASSIGRGREAEQFF. CDR3 sequence (DNA): TGTGCCAGTAGTATAGGACGAGGTCGAGAGGCGGAGCAGTTCTTC.

This sequence joins TRBV3-1 (or the pseudogene TRBV3-2) and TRBJ2-1; D perhaps matches TRBD2 (5 bases). CDR3 size: 15 residues. The V end lost 5 bases, the J end lost 0 bases, and 11 bases lay between the germline ends. The germline V gene has CDR1 LGHDT and CDR2 YNNKEL (reference sequence). The CDR3 loop is CASSADLSSYNEQFF. The CDR3 region has the DNA TGTGCCAGCAGCGCGGACTTGAGCTCCTACAATGAGCAGTTCTTC.

On this clone: This sample also contains other DNA sequences that code for the same CDR3. The chain carries TRBV5-1 and TRBJ1-2, with unresolved D. This CDR3 has 13 residues. Germline CDR1 and CDR2: SGHRS and YFSETQ. Trimming stripped 4 bases from V and 2 bases from J, with 9 bases between. CDR3 sequence reads: CASSLDGNYGYTF. The CDR3 bases are TGCGCCAGCAGCCTTGACGGGAACTATGGCTACACCTTC.

There are a few counts of this clone. The rearrangement joins TRBV2 to TRBJ1-3; the D gene is possibly TRBD1 (5 bases). The CDR3 runs 16 residues. Germline lookup yields CDR1 SNHLY and CDR2 FYNNEI. V lost 4 bases and J lost 2, with 15 bases in between. The CDR3 reads CASSGGGVRTGNTIYF. The CDR3 nucleotides are TGTGCCAGCAGTGGAGGAGGGGTTAGGACTGGAAACACCATATATTTT.

V usage is TRBV6-5 and J usage is TRBJ1-1; TRBD1 aligns across 7 bases. Germline V CDR1 and CDR2: MNHEY, SVGAGI. V lost 8 bases, J lost 0 bases, and 3 bases stayed unmatched. This CDR3 comprises 13 residues. The CDR3: CASRDSLNTEAFF. The CDR3 DNA sequence: TGTGCCAGCCGGGACAGCCTGAACACTGAAGCTTTCTTT.

This chain uses TRBV5-1 with TRBJ2-7; 9 bases align to TRBD1. J was trimmed by 5 bases and V by 4 bases; bases with no gene match: 13. The CDR3 length is 16 residues. CDR1 is SGHRS, CDR2 YFSETQ, per germline. CDR3 sequence (DNA): TGCGCCAGCAGCCGGACGTCCGGGACAGGGTTCCACGAGCAGTACTTC. Protein sequence: CASSRTSGTGFHEQYF.

The chain has TRBV3-1 (or the pseudogene TRBV3-2) and TRBJ2-1; 7 bases map to TRBD2. The CDR3 sequence is 14 residues long. The trim removed 8 bases at V and 7 bases at J, leaving 11 bases unmatched. The germline V gene has CDR1 LGHDT and CDR2 YNNKEL (reference sequence). The CDR3, as DNA: TGTGCCAGCCTGCCAAGCGGGACTAAGAATGAGCAGTTCTTC. It translates to CASLPSGTKNEQFF.

The rearrangement uses TRBV28 and TRBJ2-2; possible D gene TRBD1, 5 bases. V shed 2 bases and J shed 5 bases, with 9 bases lying between them. Germline V lookup: CDR1 MDHEN, CDR2 SYDVKM. The CDR3 is made up of 14 amino acids. This CDR3 is CASSLAGQTGELFF. CDR3 DNA sequence: TGTGCCAGCAGTTTAGCAGGGCAAACCGGGGAGCTGTTTTTT.

The chain uses TRBV5-1 and TRBJ1-4, with D possibly TRBD1 on 6 matching bases. Trimming shortened V by 6 bases and J by 8 bases, and 17 bases separated the two germline ends. The CDR3 extends over 14 amino acids. CDR1 is SGHRS, CDR2 YFSETQ, per germline. CDR3 in DNA: TGCGCCAGCACTCCCGGGACAACAAAAGAAAAACTGTTTTTT. As protein: CASTPGTTKEKLFF.

V is TRBV12-3 or TRBV12-4 and J is TRBJ1-2; no clear D gene. Trimming left V 6 bases short and J 8 bases short, with 13 bases between. The CDR3 totals 12 residues. CDR3 in DNA: TGTGCCAGCAGCCCGGGAGAGAAGGGCTACACCTTC. Its translation is CASSPGEKGYTF.

The J gene is TRBJ1-5, the V gene TRBV20-1; 8 bases match TRBD1. The CDR3 extends over 14 amino acids. Per the germline V gene, CDR1 is DFQATT and CDR2 is SNEGSKA (reference sequence). The ends lost 3 bases at V and 7 bases at J; junction bases unmatched: 8. The CDR3 loop is CSASGSGGGQPQHF. The CDR3 DNA follows: TGCAGTGCTAGTGGGTCAGGGGGCGGCCAGCCCCAGCATTTT.

The chain carries TRBV4-1 and TRBJ2-1; 7 bases map to TRBD2. Germline V gives CDR1 MGHRA, CDR2 YSYEKL. CDR3 length: 12 residues. V shed 4 bases, J shed 12 bases, and the junction held 6 bases outside the gene matches. In DNA form, the CDR3 reads TGCGCCAGCAGCCTTAAAAGGGAGGGGCAGTTCTTC. Its protein is CASSLKREGQFF.

This clone was recorded only once. V is TRBV11-2 and J is TRBJ2-3, with 8 bases aligning to TRBD2. Trimming cost V 1 base and J 1 base; bases outside gene matches: 7. The germline CDR1 and CDR2 sequences are SGHAT and FQNNGV. There are 17 residues in the CDR3. The CDR3 region is CASSLGFGRGGTDTQYF. CDR3 sequence (DNA): TGTGCCAGCAGCTTAGGATTCGGGAGGGGGGGCACAGATACGCAGTATTTT.

The chain is built from TRBV5-1 and TRBJ2-3; weak D call: TRBD1 (6 bases). From germline, CDR1 is SGHRS and CDR2 YFSETQ. V was shortened by 4 bases and J by 2 bases, with 14 bases between the two germline ends. This CDR3 comprises 15 residues. The DNA of the CDR3 is TGCGCCAGCAGCCCGCCGACAGGAGCCACAGATACGCAGTATTTT. It is translated as CASSPPTGATDTQYF.

The genes are TRBV12-3 or TRBV12-4 and TRBJ1-4, with D maybe TRBD1 (6 bases). CDR3 length equals 13 residues. The V gene lost 3 bases and the J gene lost 6 bases, with 8 bases spanning the gap. The CDR3 DNA sequence: TGTGCCAGCAGTTTCTCAGGGGATGAAAAACTGTTTTTT. Translated, it gives CASSFSGDEKLFF.

The chain recombines TRBV9 with TRBJ2-1; 10 bases align to TRBD2. J was trimmed by 9 bases and V by 4 bases; bases with no gene match: 13. The CDR3 sequence is 16 residues long. Germline loops: CDR1 SGDLS, CDR2 YYNGEE. The CDR3 loop is CASSRMLAGASSEQFF. The DNA of the CDR3 is TGTGCCAGCAGCAGAATGCTAGCGGGAGCGTCCAGTGAGCAGTTCTTC.

This clone came up a few times. This rearrangement joins TRBV10-3 to TRBJ2-5; 9 positions match TRBD2. The CDR3 has 15 amino acids. The J segment lost 5 bases and the V segment lost 11 bases, leaving 15 bases of the junction unmatched. CDR1 and CDR2 from the germline V gene are ENHRY and SYGVKD. The chain's CDR3 is CAASLQAGGGETQYF. The CDR3 nucleotides read TGTGCCGCAAGCCTGCAAGCGGGAGGAGGGGAGACCCAGTACTTC.

This chain connects TRBV21-1 to TRBJ1-1. TRBV21-1 is deemed a pseudogene. This CDR3 comprises 14 residues. The CDR3 sequence: CASRRRSVNTEAFF. DNA for the CDR3: TGTGCCAGCCGCCGGAGGAGTGTGAACACTGAAGCTTTCTTT.

The chain employs TRBV11-2 and TRBJ1-1, with TRBD1 matching over 11 bases. Germline CDR1 and CDR2: SGHAT and FQNNGV. The ends lost 1 base at V and 1 base at J; junction bases unmatched: 2. The CDR3 sequence is 16 residues long. The CDR3, as DNA: TGTGCCAGCAGCTTAGGGGACAGGGGGTGGAACACTGAAGCTTTCTTT. This translates into CASSLGDRGWNTEAFF.

The chain is built from TRBV6-5 and TRBJ2-5, with 8 bases that match TRBD1. The CDR3 consists of 13 residues. V shed 6 bases, J shed 5 bases, and the junction held 5 bases outside the gene matches. Germline loops: CDR1 MNHEY, CDR2 SVGAGI. CDR3 nucleotide sequence: TGTGCCAGCAGGTTACAGGGGGAGGAGACCCAGTACTTC. It encodes CASRLQGEETQYF.

The chain links TRBV5-4 to TRBJ1-6, with a possible D match to TRBD1 (6 bases). Trimming shortened V by 4 bases and J by 0 bases, and 14 bases separated the two germline ends. The CDR3 is 17 residues long. From germline, CDR1 is SGHNT and CDR2 YYREEE (reference sequence). Written as DNA, the CDR3 is TGTGCCAGCAGCAGCGGACAGCTAAGCTCCTATAATTCACCCCTCCACTTT. It codes for CASSSGQLSSYNSPLHF.